This entry concerns a single TCR beta chain. Its antigen is unidentified. This entry belongs to a study of T-cell reconstitution after alpha-beta-depleted transplantation in children. Findings and limits, study-wide: Reportedly, roughly two months post-transplant, alpha-beta T cells arose from several hundred expanded graft clones. Surviving thymic progenitors and recipient T cells were the source of high TCRbeta diversity at day 60 in some patients.

Preparation of the TCRbeta library involved a method that used unique molecular identifiers. TCRdb passed the PCR reads through MiXCR, listing each CDR3 protein once. This table holds hundreds of thousands of distinct CDR3 sequences, approximately 13% found once. Trimming shortened V by 6 bases and J by 6 bases, and 18 bases separated the two germline ends. CDR1 is DFQATT, CDR2 SNEGSKA, per germline (reference sequence). The CDR3 extends over 14 amino acids. The V call is TRBV20-1, the J call TRBJ1-5; no firm D call. The sequence came from a male patient between 5 and 17 years old who had a stem cell transplant for acute myeloid leukemia, so the T cells may come from the graft donor. The source material was PBMCs, mostly from graft donor cells, sampled 360 days after TCRalphabeta/CD19-depleted stem cell transplant. This CDR3 reads CSAPGLGLAQPQHF. Here the CDR3 DNA reads TGCAGTGCCCCCGGGCTAGGACTTGCTCAGCCCCAGCATTTT.